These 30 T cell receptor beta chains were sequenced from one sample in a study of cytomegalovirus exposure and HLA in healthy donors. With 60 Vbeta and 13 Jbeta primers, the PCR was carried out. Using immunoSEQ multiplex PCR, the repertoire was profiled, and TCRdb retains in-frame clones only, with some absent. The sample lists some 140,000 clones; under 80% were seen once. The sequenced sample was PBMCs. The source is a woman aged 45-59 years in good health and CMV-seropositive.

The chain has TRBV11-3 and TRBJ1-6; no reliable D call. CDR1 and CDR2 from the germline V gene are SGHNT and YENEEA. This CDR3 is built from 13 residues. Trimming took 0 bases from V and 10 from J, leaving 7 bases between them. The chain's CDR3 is CASSLDAGSPLHF. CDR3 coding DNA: TGTGCCAGCAGCTTAGACGCGGGATCACCCCTCCACTTT.

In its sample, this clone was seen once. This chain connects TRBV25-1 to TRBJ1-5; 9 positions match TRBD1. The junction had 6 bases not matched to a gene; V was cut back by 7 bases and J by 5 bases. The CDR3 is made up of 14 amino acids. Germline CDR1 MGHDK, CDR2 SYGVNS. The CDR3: CASKGTGYYQPQHF. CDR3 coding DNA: TGTGCCAGCAAGGGGACAGGGTACTATCAGCCCCAGCATTTT.

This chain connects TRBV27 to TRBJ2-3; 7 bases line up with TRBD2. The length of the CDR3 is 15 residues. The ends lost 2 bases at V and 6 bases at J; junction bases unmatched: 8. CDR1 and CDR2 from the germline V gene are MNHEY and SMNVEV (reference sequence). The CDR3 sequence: CASSLISGGGDTQYF. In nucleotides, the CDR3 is TGTGCCAGCAGTTTAATCTCGGGGGGTGGCGATACGCAGTATTTT.

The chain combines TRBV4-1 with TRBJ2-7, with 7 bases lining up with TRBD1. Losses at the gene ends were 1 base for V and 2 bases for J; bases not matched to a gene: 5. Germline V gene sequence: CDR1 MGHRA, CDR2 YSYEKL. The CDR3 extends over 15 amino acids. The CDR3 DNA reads TGCGCCAGCAGCCAAGCCTGGACAGGAACCTACGAGCAGTACTTC. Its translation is CASSQAWTGTYEQYF.

The CDR3 sequence is CASRARGTGPNTEAFF. CDR3 DNA sequence: TGCGCCAGCAGGGCTCGAGGGACAGGGCCGAACACTGAAGCTTTCTTT. The chain is built from TRBV4-1 and TRBJ1-1, with 9 bases matching TRBD1. Losses at the gene ends were 6 bases for V and 1 base for J; bases not matched to a gene: 9. Germline V CDR1 and CDR2: MGHRA, YSYEKL. The CDR3 runs to 16 residues.

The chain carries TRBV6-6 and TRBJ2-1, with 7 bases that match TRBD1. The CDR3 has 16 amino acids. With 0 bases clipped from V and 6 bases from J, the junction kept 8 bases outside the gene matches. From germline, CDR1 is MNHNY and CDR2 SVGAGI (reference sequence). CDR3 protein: CASSYSSRGTLNEQFF. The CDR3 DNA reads TGTGCCAGCAGTTACTCGTCCAGGGGGACACTCAATGAGCAGTTCTTC.

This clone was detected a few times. This chain's CDR3 is CASSTSGQASREQYF. The CDR3 DNA reads as TGTGCCAGCAGTACCTCGGGACAGGCGAGTCGCGAGCAGTACTTC. The rearrangement links TRBV28 to TRBJ2-7, with 8 bases fitting TRBD1. Germline CDR1 and CDR2: MDHEN and SYDVKM. The ends lost 5 bases at V and 6 bases at J; junction bases unmatched: 12. The CDR3 contains 15 residues.

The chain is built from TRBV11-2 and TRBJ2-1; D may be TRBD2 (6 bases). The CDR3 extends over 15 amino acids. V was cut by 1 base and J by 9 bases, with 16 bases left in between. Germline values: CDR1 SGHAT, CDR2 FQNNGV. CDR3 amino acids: CASSLGLALYSEQFF. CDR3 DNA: TGTGCCAGCAGCTTAGGGCTAGCGTTGTATAGTGAGCAGTTCTTC.

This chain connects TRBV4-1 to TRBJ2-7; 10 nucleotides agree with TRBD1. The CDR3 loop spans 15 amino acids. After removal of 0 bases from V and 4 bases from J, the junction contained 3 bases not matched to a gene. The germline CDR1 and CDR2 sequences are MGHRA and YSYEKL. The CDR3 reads CASSQEWTGGYEQYF. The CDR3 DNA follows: TGCGCCAGCAGCCAAGAGTGGACAGGGGGATACGAGCAGTACTTC.

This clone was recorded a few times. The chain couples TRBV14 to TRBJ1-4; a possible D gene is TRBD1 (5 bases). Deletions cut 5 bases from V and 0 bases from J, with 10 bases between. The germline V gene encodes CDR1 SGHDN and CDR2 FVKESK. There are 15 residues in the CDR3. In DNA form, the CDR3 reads TGTGCCAGCAGCTCGGGACTCACAACTAATGAAAAACTGTTTTTT. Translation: CASSSGLTTNEKLFF.

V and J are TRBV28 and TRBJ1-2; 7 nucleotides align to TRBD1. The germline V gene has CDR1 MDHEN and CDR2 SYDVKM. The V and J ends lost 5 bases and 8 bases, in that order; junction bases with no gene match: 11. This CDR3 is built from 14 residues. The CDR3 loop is CASSDATGVRGYTF. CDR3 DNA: TGTGCCAGCAGTGACGCAACAGGGGTGAGAGGCTACACCTTC.

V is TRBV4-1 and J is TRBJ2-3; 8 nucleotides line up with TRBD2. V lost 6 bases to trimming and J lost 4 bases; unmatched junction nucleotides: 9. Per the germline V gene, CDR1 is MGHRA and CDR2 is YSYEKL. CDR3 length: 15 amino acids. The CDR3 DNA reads TGCGCCAGCAGGCAGGGCGGGGGGATCGCAGATACGCAGTATTTT. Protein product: CASRQGGGIADTQYF.

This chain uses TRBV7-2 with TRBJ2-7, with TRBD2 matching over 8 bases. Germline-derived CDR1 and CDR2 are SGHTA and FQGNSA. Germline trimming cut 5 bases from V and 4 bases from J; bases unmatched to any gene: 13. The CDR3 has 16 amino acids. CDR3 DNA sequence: TGTGCCAGCAGCCACGGGGGGGGCATGTCCCTTTACGAGCAGTACTTC. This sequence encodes CASSHGGGMSLYEQYF.

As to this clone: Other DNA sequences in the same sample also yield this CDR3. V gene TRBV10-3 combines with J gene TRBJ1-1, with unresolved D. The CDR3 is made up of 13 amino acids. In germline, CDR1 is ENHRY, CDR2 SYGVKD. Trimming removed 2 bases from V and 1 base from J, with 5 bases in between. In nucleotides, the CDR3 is TGTGCCATCAGTGAGGGCGGGAACACTGAAGCTTTCTTT. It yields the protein CAISEGGNTEAFF.

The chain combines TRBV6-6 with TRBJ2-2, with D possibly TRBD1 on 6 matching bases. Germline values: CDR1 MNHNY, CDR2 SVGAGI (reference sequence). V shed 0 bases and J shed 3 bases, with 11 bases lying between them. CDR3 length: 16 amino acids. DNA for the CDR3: TGTGCCAGCAGTTACTCCAACGCAGGGGACACCGGGGAGCTGTTTTTT. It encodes CASSYSNAGDTGELFF.

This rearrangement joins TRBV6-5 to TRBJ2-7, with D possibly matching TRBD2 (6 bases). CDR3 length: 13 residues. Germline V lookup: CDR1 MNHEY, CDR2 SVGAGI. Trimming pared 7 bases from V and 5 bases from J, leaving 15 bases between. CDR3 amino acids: CASKRGAEDEQYF. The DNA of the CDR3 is TGTGCCAGCAAGCGCGGGGCCGAGGACGAGCAGTACTTC.

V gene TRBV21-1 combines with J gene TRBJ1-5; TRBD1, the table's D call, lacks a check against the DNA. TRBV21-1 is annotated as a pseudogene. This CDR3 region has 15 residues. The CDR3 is CASSNRDRGPQPQHF. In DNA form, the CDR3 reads TGTGCCAGCAGCAACCGGGACAGGGGGCCTCAGCCCCAGCATTTT.

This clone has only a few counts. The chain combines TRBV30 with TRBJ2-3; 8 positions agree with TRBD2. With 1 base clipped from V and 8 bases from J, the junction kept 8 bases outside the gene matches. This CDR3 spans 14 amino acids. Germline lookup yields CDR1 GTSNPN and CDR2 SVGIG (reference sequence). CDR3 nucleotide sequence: TGTGCCTGGAGTGCGCTCGGGGGGGGAGGTACGCAGTATTTT. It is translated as CAWSALGGGGTQYF. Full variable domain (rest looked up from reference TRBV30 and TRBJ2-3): SQTIHQWPATLVQPVGSPLSLECTVEGTSNPNLYWYRQAAGRGLQLLFYSVGIGQISSEVPQNLSASRPQDRQFILSSKKLLLSDSGFYLCAWSALGGGGTQYFGPGTRLTVL.

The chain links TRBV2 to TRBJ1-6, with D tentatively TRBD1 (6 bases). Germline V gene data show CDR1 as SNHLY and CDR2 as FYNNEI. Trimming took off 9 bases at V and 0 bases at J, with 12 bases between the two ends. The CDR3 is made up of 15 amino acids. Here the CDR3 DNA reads TGTGCCAGTACAGGGCTGAGCTCCTATAATTCACCCCTCCACTTT. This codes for CASTGLSSYNSPLHF. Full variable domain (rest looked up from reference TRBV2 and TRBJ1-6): EPEVTQTPSHQVTQMGQEVILRCVPISNHLYFYWYRQILGQKVEFLVSFYNNEISEKSEIFDDQFSVERPDGSNFTLKIRSTKLEDSAMYFCASTGLSSYNSPLHFGNGTRLTVT.

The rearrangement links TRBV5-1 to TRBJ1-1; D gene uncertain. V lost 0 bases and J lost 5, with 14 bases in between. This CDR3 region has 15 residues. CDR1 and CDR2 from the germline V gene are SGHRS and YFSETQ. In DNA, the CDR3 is TGCGCCAGCAGCTTGGATGTGCCGGGAACGACTGAAGCTTTCTTT. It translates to CASSLDVPGTTEAFF.

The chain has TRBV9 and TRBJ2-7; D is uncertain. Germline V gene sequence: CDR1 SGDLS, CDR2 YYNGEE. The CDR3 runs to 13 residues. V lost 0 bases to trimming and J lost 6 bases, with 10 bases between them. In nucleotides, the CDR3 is TGTGCCAGCAGCGTAGACAAGGCAGGCGAGCAGTACTTC. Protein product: CASSVDKAGEQYF. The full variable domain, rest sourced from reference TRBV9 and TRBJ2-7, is DSGVTQTPKHLITATGQRVTLRCSPRSGDLSVYWYQQSLDQGLQFLIQYYNGEERAKGNILERFSAQQFPDLHSELNLSSLELGDSALYFCASSVDKAGEQYFGPGTRLTVT.

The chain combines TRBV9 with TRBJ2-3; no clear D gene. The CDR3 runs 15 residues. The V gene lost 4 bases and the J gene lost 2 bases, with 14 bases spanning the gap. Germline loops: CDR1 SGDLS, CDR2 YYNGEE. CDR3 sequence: CASSPASNPTDTQYF. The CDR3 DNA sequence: TGTGCCAGCAGCCCCGCGAGCAACCCCACAGATACGCAGTATTTT.

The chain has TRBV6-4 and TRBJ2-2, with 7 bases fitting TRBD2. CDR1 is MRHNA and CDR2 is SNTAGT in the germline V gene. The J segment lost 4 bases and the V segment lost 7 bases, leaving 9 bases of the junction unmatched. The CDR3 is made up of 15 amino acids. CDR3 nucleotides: TGTGCCAGCAAGGCCGGCTCGGGGGGCACCGGGGAGCTGTTTTTT. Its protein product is CASKAGSGGTGELFF.

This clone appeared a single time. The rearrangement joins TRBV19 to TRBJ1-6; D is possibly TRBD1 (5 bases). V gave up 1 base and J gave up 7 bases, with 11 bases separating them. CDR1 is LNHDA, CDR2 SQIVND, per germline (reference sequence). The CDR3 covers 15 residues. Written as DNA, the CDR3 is TGTGCCAGTAGTATAGCGCAGGGCCAGAATTCACCCCTCCACTTT. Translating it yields CASSIAQGQNSPLHF.

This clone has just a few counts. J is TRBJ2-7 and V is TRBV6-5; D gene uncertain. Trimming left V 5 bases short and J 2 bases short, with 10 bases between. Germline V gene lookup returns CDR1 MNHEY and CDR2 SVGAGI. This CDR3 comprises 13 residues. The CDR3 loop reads CASSHPIAYEQYF. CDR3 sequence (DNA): TGTGCCAGCAGTCACCCCATAGCCTACGAGCAGTACTTC.

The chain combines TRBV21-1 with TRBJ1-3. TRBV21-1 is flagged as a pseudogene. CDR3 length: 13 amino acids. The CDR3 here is CAGQRSSGNTIYF. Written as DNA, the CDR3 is TGTGCCGGCCAGCGGAGCTCTGGAAACACCATATATTTT.

The CDR3 region has the DNA TGTGCCAGCAGCGACAGGAAGACCCCCTACGAGCAGTACTTC. Its translation is CASSDRKTPYEQYF. This chain joins TRBV14 and TRBJ2-7, with D possibly TRBD1 on 6 matching bases. The CDR3 is made up of 14 amino acids. CDR1 SGHDN and CDR2 FVKESK come from the germline V gene. V lost 5 bases, J lost 2 bases, and 13 bases lay in between.

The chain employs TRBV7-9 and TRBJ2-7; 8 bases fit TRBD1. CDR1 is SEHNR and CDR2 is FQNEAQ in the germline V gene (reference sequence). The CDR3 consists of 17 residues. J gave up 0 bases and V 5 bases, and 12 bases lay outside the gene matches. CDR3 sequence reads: CASSGSGGLPSSYEQYF. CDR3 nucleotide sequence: TGTGCCAGCAGCGGATCAGGGGGCCTACCGAGCTCCTACGAGCAGTACTTC.

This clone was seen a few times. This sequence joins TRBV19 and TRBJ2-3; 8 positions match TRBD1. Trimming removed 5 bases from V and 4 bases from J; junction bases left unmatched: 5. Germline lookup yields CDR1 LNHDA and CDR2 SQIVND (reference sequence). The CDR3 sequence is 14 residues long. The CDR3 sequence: CASSHGQGPDTQYF. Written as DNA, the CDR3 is TGTGCCAGTAGTCATGGACAGGGCCCAGATACGCAGTATTTT.

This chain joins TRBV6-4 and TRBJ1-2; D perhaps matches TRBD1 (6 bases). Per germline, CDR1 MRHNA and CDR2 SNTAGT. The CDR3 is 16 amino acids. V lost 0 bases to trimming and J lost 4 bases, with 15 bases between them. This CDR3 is CASSDSNGRGIYGYTF. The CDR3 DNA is TGTGCCAGCAGTGACTCGAATGGAAGGGGGATCTATGGCTACACCTTC.